A selection of T cell receptor beta chains follows, all from one sample in a study of T cell changes during pregnancy in multiple sclerosis. Profiling relied on immunoSEQ multiplex PCR, and the TCRdb table lists in-frame clones only, not all of them. This sample has tens of thousands of clones, with approximately 92% found just once. The sample here was peripheral blood, taken after pregnancy. Every receptor here comes from a female donor with multiple sclerosis, enrolled in a pregnancy study. CDR3s include the opening cysteine and the closing phenylalanine or tryptophan. Each record gives: D gene, clone size, J gene, CDR3 length, V gene, CDR3 DNA, CDR3 protein. D genes are given only for firm matches. Expanded clones are given a class, and other clones once, few, many or no size at all.

-,-,TRBJ2-7,13,TRBV29-1,TGCAGCGTTGATGCAGCGGGCACCTACGAGCAGTACTTC,CSVDAAGTYEQYF
TRBD2,once,TRBJ2-1,15,TRBV7-3,TGTGCCAGCAGCTCCTCGGGACTAGCGGGGTATGAGCAGTTCTTC,CASSSSGLAGYEQFF
-,-,TRBJ2-7,20,TRBV30,TGTGCCTGGAGTGCAAGTTTCTATTTTAGGGGCCTCCCCCCAACGTACGAGCAGTACTTC,CAWSASFYFRGLPPTYEQYF
-,-,TRBJ1-1,11,TRBV2,TGTGCCATAAAGAGGCGCGCTGAAGCTTTCTTT,CAIKRRAEAFF
-,-,TRBJ1-6,13,TRBV4-1,TGCGCCAGCAGCCAAGGAGGAGGGACACCCCTCCACTTT,CASSQGGGTPLHF
TRBD1,-,TRBJ2-7,14,TRBV7-2,TGTGCCAGCAACTCCGGGACAGCGCTTTACGAGCAGTACTTC,CASNSGTALYEQYF
TRBD1,-,TRBJ2-7,12,TRBV6-5,TGTGCCAGCAGAGCAGGGGGCGGCGAGCAGTACTTC,CASRAGGGEQYF
-,-,TRBJ2-3,14,TRBV7-3,TGTGCCAGCAGCATAGGAGTAGGGGCAGATACGCAGTATTTT,CASSIGVGADTQYF
-,-,TRBJ1-1,16,TRBV6-1,TGTGCCAGCAGTGAAAGAAGAACTAAGGCAAACACTGAAGCTTTCTTT,CASSERRTKANTEAFF
-,-,TRBJ2-5,15,TRBV5-1,TGCGCCAGCAGCTCCCTTCGGGGGGCGGGAGAGACCCAGTACTTC,CASSSLRGAGETQYF
-,-,TRBJ2-2,16,TRBV9,TGTGCCAGCAGACCCCCGGGACAAACGAACACCGGGGAGCTGTTTTTT,CASRPPGQTNTGELFF
-,-,TRBJ1-5,14,TRBV6-5,TGTGCCAGCAGCCAGACAGATCCCCATCAGCCCCAGCATTTT,CASSQTDPHQPQHF
-,-,TRBJ2-3,16,TRBV7-9,TGTGCCAGCAGCGGCCCCCTAGGGGCTAGCACAGATACGCAGTATTTT,CASSGPLGASTDTQYF
-,-,TRBJ1-1,13,TRBV11-3,TGTGCCAGCAGCTTTCGGCGGGGCACTGAAGCTTTCTTT,CASSFRRGTEAFF
TRBD1,few,TRBJ1-2,15,TRBV10-1,TGCGCCAGCAGTGAGTCCTACAACAGGGGGTGCGGCTACACCTTC,CASSESYNRGCGYTF
-,-,TRBJ1-1,15,TRBV11-2,TGTGCCAGCAGCTACCTCGACAGGAGGAACACTGAAGCTTTCTTT,CASSYLDRRNTEAFF